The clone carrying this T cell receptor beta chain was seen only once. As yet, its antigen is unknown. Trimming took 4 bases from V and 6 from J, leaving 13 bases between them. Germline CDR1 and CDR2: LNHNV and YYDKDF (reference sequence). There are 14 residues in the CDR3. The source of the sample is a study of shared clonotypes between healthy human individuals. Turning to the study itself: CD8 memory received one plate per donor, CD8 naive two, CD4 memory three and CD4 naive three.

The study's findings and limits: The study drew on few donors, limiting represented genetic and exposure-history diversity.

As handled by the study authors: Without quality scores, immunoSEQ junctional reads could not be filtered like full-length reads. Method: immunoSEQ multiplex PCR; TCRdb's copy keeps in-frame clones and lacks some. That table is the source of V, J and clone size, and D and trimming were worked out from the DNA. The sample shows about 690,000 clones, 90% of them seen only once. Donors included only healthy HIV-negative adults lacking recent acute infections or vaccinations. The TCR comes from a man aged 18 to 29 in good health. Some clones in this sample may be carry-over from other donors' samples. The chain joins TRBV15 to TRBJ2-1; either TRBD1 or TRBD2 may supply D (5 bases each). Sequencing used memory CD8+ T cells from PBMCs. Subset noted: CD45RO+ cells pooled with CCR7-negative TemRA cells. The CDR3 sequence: CATSTTRGANEQFF. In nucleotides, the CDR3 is TGTGCCACCAGCACAACAAGAGGGGCCAATGAGCAGTTCTTC. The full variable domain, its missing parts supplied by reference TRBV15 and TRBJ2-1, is DAMVIQNPRYQVTQFGKPVTLSCSQTLNHNVMYWYQQKSSQAPKLLFHYYDKDFNNEADTPDNFQSRRPNTSFCFLDIRSPGLGDTAMYLCATSTTRGANEQFFGPGTRLTVL.